The 12 T cell receptor beta chains given below trace back to one sample, sequenced in a study of blood T cell repertoires in COVID-19. Sequencing used immunoSEQ multiplex PCR; TCRdb keeps in-frame clones, though not all of them. Of roughly 86,000 clones in the sample, roughly 86% are singletons; the top ten hold 4.5% to 5%. Material for sequencing was peripheral blood. The receptors were sampled from a man between 50 and 59 years old with active or convalescent COVID-19.

This clone was recorded a few times. The chain uses TRBV7-9 and TRBJ1-1; D is perhaps TRBD1 (6 bases). Trimming took 5 bases from V and 4 from J, leaving 14 bases between them. The CDR3 consists of 14 residues. CDR1 and CDR2 (germline): SEHNR, FQNEAQ (reference sequence). The CDR3 region is CASSVQGVVTEAFF. Written as DNA, the CDR3 is TGTGCCAGCAGCGTACAGGGAGTTGTCACTGAAGCTTTCTTT.

Note on this clone: The junction departs from germline at one end; a sequencing error may be responsible. The chain is built from TRBV5-6 and TRBJ2-3; 9 bases agree with TRBD2. Germline V gene data show CDR1 as SGHDT and CDR2 as YYEEEE. This CDR3 spans 14 amino acids. As DNA, the CDR3 is TGTGCCAGCAGCTTGGCCCCTAGCGGGGACCATTACAATTTT. This encodes CASSLAPSGDHYNF.

CDR3 in amino acids: CASSALAGGPLGETQYF. The DNA of the CDR3 is TGTGCCAGCAGCGCTTTAGCGGGGGGGCCCTTGGGGGAGACCCAGTACTTC. The rearrangement joins TRBV9 to TRBJ2-5, with 11 bases matching TRBD2. Germline CDR1 is SGDLS and CDR2 is YYNGEE. The CDR3 extends over 17 amino acids. The junction had 12 bases not matched to a gene; V was cut back by 3 bases and J by 5 bases.

V usage is TRBV19 and J usage is TRBJ2-1; 13 nucleotides line up with TRBD2. The CDR3 is 16 residues long. Germline CDR1 LNHDA, CDR2 SQIVND (reference sequence). V was clipped by 5 bases and J by 7 bases; unmatched bases: 8. CDR3 amino acids: CASSPLAGGWMNEQFF. CDR3 nucleotides: TGTGCCAGTAGTCCACTAGCGGGGGGGTGGATGAATGAGCAGTTCTTC. The full variable domain, completed using reference TRBV19 and TRBJ2-1, is DGGITQSPKYLFRKEGQNVTLSCEQNLNHDAMYWYRQDPGQGLRLIYYSQIVNDFQKGDIAEGYSVSREKKESFPLTVTSAQKNPTAFYLCASSPLAGGWMNEQFFGPGTRLTVL.

V and J are TRBV20-1 and TRBJ2-3; TRBD1 is a possible D gene (6 bases). The CDR3 sequence is 15 residues long. Germline V lookup: CDR1 DFQATT, CDR2 SNEGSKA (reference sequence). The V and J ends lost 3 bases and 0 bases respectively, with 13 bases between them. The CDR3, as DNA: TGCAGTGCTAGTAGGGGGACCACTAGCACAGATACGCAGTATTTT. It codes for CSASRGTTSTDTQYF.

The chain links TRBV6-5 to TRBJ1-2; TRBD1 matches at 11 bases. V lost 4 bases and J lost 5; bases outside the gene matches: 3. The CDR3 totals 14 residues. The germline gives CDR1 MNHEY, CDR2 SVGAGI. As DNA, the CDR3 is TGTGCCAGCAGTTCCGGGACAGGGGGGTATGGCTACACCTTC. Its protein product is CASSSGTGGYGYTF.

The chain carries TRBV4-3 and TRBJ1-6; D is perhaps TRBD1 (6 bases). The CDR3 contains 14 residues. Trimming pared 5 bases from V and 7 bases from J, leaving 12 bases between. Germline V gene sequence: CDR1 LGHNA, CDR2 YSLEER. The CDR3 here is CASSATGSNSPLHF. In nucleotides, the CDR3 is TGCGCCAGCAGCGCCACAGGGAGCAATTCACCCCTCCACTTT.

This chain connects TRBV7-2 to TRBJ1-2; D unresolved. V lost 1 base to trimming and J lost 0 bases, with 12 bases between them. Germline CDR1 reads SGHTA; CDR2 reads FQGNSA. The CDR3 spans 16 residues. CDR3 in amino acids: CASSLVPSQTNYGYTF. As DNA, the CDR3 is TGTGCCAGCAGCTTAGTCCCGTCTCAGACTAACTATGGCTACACCTTC.

V is TRBV6-2 or TRBV6-3 and J is TRBJ1-2; unclear D gene. Trimming pared 6 bases from V and 4 bases from J, leaving 12 bases between. The germline CDR1 and CDR2 sequences are MNHEY and SVGEGT. This CDR3 has 13 residues. CDR3 coding DNA: TGTGCCAGCAGCCCCGACCAGGTCTATGGCTACACCTTC. Its protein is CASSPDQVYGYTF.

The CDR3 is CASSRQGIEGQYF. As DNA, the CDR3 is TGTGCCAGCAGCCGACAGGGAATCGAGGGCCAGTACTTC. The chain employs TRBV7-9 and TRBJ2-5, with 7 bases matching TRBD1. Germline trimming cut 5 bases from V and 10 bases from J; bases unmatched to any gene: 10. This CDR3 is built from 13 residues. Looked up from germline, CDR1 is SEHNR and CDR2 is FQNEAQ (reference sequence).

This chain uses TRBV10-3 with TRBJ1-1, with D tentatively TRBD1 (6 bases). CDR3 length: 14 residues. The germline V gene has CDR1 ENHRY and CDR2 SYGVKD. V gave up 6 bases and J gave up 6 bases, with 17 bases separating them. The CDR3 sequence: CAISSLTGLAEAFF. Written as DNA, the CDR3 is TGTGCCATCAGCTCACTCACAGGGCTCGCTGAAGCTTTCTTT.

This chain uses TRBV27 with TRBJ2-7; perhaps TRBD2 as D (5 bases). Germline lookup yields CDR1 MNHEY and CDR2 SMNVEV (reference sequence). V was clipped by 6 bases and J by 6 bases, with 12 bases between them. The CDR3 loop spans 12 amino acids. The CDR3 coding sequence is TGTGCCAGCAGATTCGGGGTCGGCGAGCAGTACTTC. Protein: CASRFGVGEQYF.